The 28 T cell receptor beta chains below all came from one sample that was sequenced in a study of control samples from healthy donors and cancer patients. Here immunoSEQ multiplex PCR was the method, and the copy in TCRdb shows in-frame clones only, minus some. The sample has under 110,000 clones, about 89% seen once. Sequencing was carried out using blood. These receptors were taken from a man younger than 40 in good health.

The chain links TRBV11-2 to TRBJ2-4, with TRBD1 matching over 7 bases. This CDR3 has 17 residues. The J segment lost 3 bases and the V segment lost 0 bases, leaving 8 bases of the junction unmatched. CDR1 is SGHAT, CDR2 FQNNGV, per germline. The CDR3 loop reads CASSLDLAGGSKNIQYF. DNA for the CDR3: TGTGCCAGCAGCTTAGATCTCGCAGGGGGAAGCAAAAACATTCAGTACTTC.

The count of this clone is one. This chain links TRBV6-4 with TRBJ1-5; no firm D call. The CDR3 totals 17 residues. V lost 2 bases and J lost 9, with 23 bases in between. Germline V gene data show CDR1 as MRHNA and CDR2 as SNTAGT. The CDR3 DNA reads as TGTGCCAGCAGTGACCCGAACACCTTTGAAGGAGGGCCGCCCCAGCATTTT. Encoded protein: CASSDPNTFEGGPPQHF.

The chain carries TRBV2 and TRBJ2-3, with D perhaps TRBD2 (6 bases). The CDR3 covers 13 residues. Germline V gives CDR1 SNHLY, CDR2 FYNNEI. Trimming shortened V by 8 bases and J by 1 base, and 10 bases separated the two germline ends. The CDR3 reads CASAASGTDTQYF. The CDR3 DNA is TGTGCCAGCGCGGCTAGCGGCACAGATACGCAGTATTTT.

This clone was recorded a few times. The chain links TRBV10-3 to TRBJ2-7; TRBD1 matches 8 bases. The CDR3 has 13 residues. V gave up 8 bases and J gave up 6 bases; unmatched junction bases: 9. The germline V gene has CDR1 ENHRY and CDR2 SYGVKD. CDR3 in amino acids: CAIGRQGKGEQYV. The CDR3 nucleotides are TGTGCCATCGGCAGACAGGGGAAGGGCGAGCAGTACGTC.

V and J are TRBV20-1 and TRBJ2-1; 14 bases map to TRBD2. The CDR3 is 15 amino acids. CDR1 and CDR2 (germline): DFQATT, SNEGSKA (reference sequence). Trimming at V came to 3 bases and at J to 7 bases, leaving 5 bases not matched to a gene. In DNA, the CDR3 is TGCAGTGCTAGTACGGGGACTAGCGGGAGTAATGAGCAGTTCTTC. Translation gives CSASTGTSGSNEQFF.

In its sample, this clone was seen a few times. The gene calls are TRBV11-2 and TRBJ1-1; TRBD1 is a possible D gene (5 bases). Trimming left V 0 bases short and J 4 bases short, with 12 bases between. Germline CDR1 is SGHAT and CDR2 is FQNNGV. The CDR3 runs to 15 residues. The CDR3 coding sequence is TGTGCCAGCAGCTTAGAATCAGGGTTCGTCACTGAAGCTTTCTTT. It specifies CASSLESGFVTEAFF.

The V call is TRBV18, the J call TRBJ1-3; D is ambiguous. The V end lost 2 bases, the J end lost 8 bases, and 4 bases lay between the germline ends. The germline CDR1 and CDR2 sequences are KGHSH and LQKENI. CDR3 size: 11 residues. DNA for the CDR3: TGTGCCAGCTCACCAACCGACACCATATATTTT. It codes for CASSPTDTIYF.

This clone was seen only once. This chain uses TRBV27 with TRBJ2-1, with TRBD2 identical over 10 bases. Germline V gene data show CDR1 as MNHEY and CDR2 as SMNVEV (reference sequence). This CDR3 region has 16 residues. The V segment lost 3 bases and the J segment 2 bases; nucleotides outside the gene matches: 4. Written as DNA, the CDR3 is TGTGCCAGCAGTTTCATAGCGGGAGGCACCTACAATGAGCAGTTCTTC. Translating gives CASSFIAGGTYNEQFF.

The V call is TRBV18, the J call TRBJ2-7, with 9 bases aligning to TRBD2. The CDR3 covers 16 residues. Trimming cost V 2 bases and J 2 bases; bases outside gene matches: 7. Germline V CDR1 and CDR2: KGHSH, LQKENI. The CDR3 region has the DNA TGTGCCAGCTCACCAATCCGACTAGCGGAGACCTACGAGCAGTACTTC. It translates to CASSPIRLAETYEQYF.

This clone was seen only once. V usage is TRBV28 and J usage is TRBJ2-7; 9 bases are a match to TRBD1. The CDR3 is 16 residues long. Germline trimming cut 2 bases from V and 3 bases from J; bases unmatched to any gene: 8. Germline CDR1 MDHEN, CDR2 SYDVKM. CDR3 in amino acids: CASSLGRDRGFYEQYF. CDR3 nucleotides: TGTGCCAGCAGTTTAGGAAGAGACAGGGGGTTCTACGAGCAGTACTTC. The variable domain in full, with the rest retrieved from reference TRBV28 and TRBJ2-7, is DVKVTQSSRYLVKRTGEKVFLECVQDMDHENMFWYRQDPGLGLRLIYFSYDVKMKEKGDIPEGYSVSREKKERFSLILESASTNQTSMYLCASSLGRDRGFYEQYFGPGTRLTVT.

The J gene is TRBJ2-5, the V gene TRBV24-1; either TRBD1 or TRBD2 may supply D (5 bases each). The germline CDR1 and CDR2 sequences are KGHDR and SFDVKD. Trimming stripped 5 bases from V and 4 bases from J, with 16 bases between. This CDR3 is 15 amino acids long. DNA of the CDR3: TGTGCCACCAGTGTCCTATCTTTGGGGGTAGAGACCCAGTACTTC. Protein product: CATSVLSLGVETQYF.

The chain is built from TRBV6-5 and TRBJ1-3; D gene uncertain. Germline values: CDR1 MNHEY, CDR2 SVGAGI. The CDR3 totals 13 residues. The V end was cut by 0 bases, the J end by 8 bases, with 8 bases between. The CDR3 sequence is CASSYSLRDTIYF. The CDR3 DNA reads as TGTGCCAGCAGTTACTCCCTCCGAGACACCATATATTTT.

The rearrangement links TRBV5-1 to TRBJ1-1; no clear D gene. The germline V and J ends were trimmed by 0 bases and 2 bases, with 8 bases remaining between them. The germline V gene has CDR1 SGHRS and CDR2 YFSETQ. This CDR3 has 14 amino acids. CDR3 loop: CASSLENGNTEAFF. The CDR3 DNA is TGCGCCAGCAGCTTGGAAAACGGCAACACTGAAGCTTTCTTT. Full variable domain (remainder filled in from reference TRBV5-1 and TRBJ1-1): KAGVTQTPRYLIKTRGQQVTLSCSPISGHRSVSWYQQTPGQGLQFLFEYFSETQRNKGNFPGRFSGRQFSNSRSEMNVSTLELGDSALYLCASSLENGNTEAFFGQGTRLTVV.

This chain joins TRBV11-3 and TRBJ2-2; TRBD2 might be the D (5 bases). The CDR3 spans 14 residues. Germline values: CDR1 SGHNT, CDR2 YENEEA. Deletions cut 1 base from V and 6 bases from J, with 9 bases between. The CDR3 is CASSLVSEAGELFF. The CDR3 DNA is TGTGCCAGCAGCTTAGTGTCGGAGGCCGGGGAGCTGTTTTTT.

V and J are TRBV3-1 (or the pseudogene TRBV3-2) and TRBJ1-4; 9 bases are shared with TRBD1. Germline V gives CDR1 LGHDT, CDR2 YNNKEL (reference sequence). V shed 4 bases and J 5 bases; nucleotides not matched to a gene: 2. The CDR3 has 14 amino acids. The CDR3, as DNA: TGTGCCAGCAGCCGCGGGACAGGGAATGAAAAACTGTTTTTT. Translated, it gives CASSRGTGNEKLFF.

The chain links TRBV28 to TRBJ2-7; 8 bases fit TRBD2. V was pared by 6 bases and J by 5 bases, with 15 bases of the junction left unmatched. The CDR3 is made up of 16 amino acids. Germline CDR1 MDHEN, CDR2 SYDVKM. The CDR3 spells CASSSSPGSGGNEQYF. The CDR3 bases are TGTGCCAGCAGCTCCTCACCTGGGAGCGGGGGCAACGAGCAGTACTTC. Full variable domain (remainder filled in from reference TRBV28 and TRBJ2-7): DVKVTQSSRYLVKRTGEKVFLECVQDMDHENMFWYRQDPGLGLRLIYFSYDVKMKEKGDIPEGYSVSREKKERFSLILESASTNQTSMYLCASSSSPGSGGNEQYFGPGTRLTVT.

The V and J genes are TRBV6-2 or TRBV6-3 and TRBJ1-5; D is ambiguous. This CDR3 is built from 14 residues. Trimming left V 0 bases short and J 6 bases short, with 9 bases between. Germline V gene data show CDR1 as MNHEY and CDR2 as SVGEGT. CDR3 protein: CASSYSGNGQPQHF. The CDR3 nucleotides read TGTGCCAGCAGTTACTCCGGGAACGGTCAGCCCCAGCATTTT.

This rearrangement joins TRBV7-7 to TRBJ2-5; 10 nucleotides line up with TRBD1. Looked up from germline, CDR1 is SSHAT and CDR2 is FNYEAQ (reference sequence). The CDR3 runs to 15 residues. Trimming cost V 5 bases and J 1 base; bases outside gene matches: 4. CDR3 sequence reads: CASSTGQGGQETQYF. CDR3 nucleotides: TGTGCCAGCAGCACCGGACAGGGGGGCCAAGAGACCCAGTACTTC.

The chain has TRBV21-1 and TRBJ2-1. TRBV21-1 is a pseudogene locus. This CDR3 has 11 residues. Here the CDR3 reads CASSKDHEQFF. CDR3 bases: TGTGCCAGCAGCAAAGACCATGAGCAGTTCTTC.

This clone was seen a single time. The rearrangement links TRBV7-9 to TRBJ1-5; D is uncertain. The V end was cut by 6 bases, the J end by 4 bases, with 7 bases between. The length of the CDR3 is 12 residues. In germline, CDR1 is SEHNR, CDR2 FQNEAQ (reference sequence). Here the CDR3 DNA reads TGTGCCAGCAGTCTAGGTAATCAGCCCCAGCATTTT. As protein: CASSLGNQPQHF.

The rearrangement uses TRBV7-2 and TRBJ2-6; D possibly corresponds to TRBD2 (5 bases). CDR3 length equals 16 residues. Trimming shortened V by 4 bases and J by 2 bases, and 12 bases separated the two germline ends. Germline CDR1 reads SGHTA; CDR2 reads FQGNSA. The CDR3, as DNA: TGTGCCAGCAGCTCCCTCCGAGGGACTGGGGCCAACGTCCTGACTTTC. Translating gives CASSSLRGTGANVLTF.

The V gene is TRBV11-2, the J gene TRBJ2-7; D possibly corresponds to TRBD2 (6 bases). Trimming removed 4 bases at V and 4 bases at J, with 17 bases between. Germline-derived CDR1 and CDR2 are SGHAT and FQNNGV. The CDR3 runs 15 residues. CDR3 in DNA: TGTGCCAGCAGCTCCTTGGCGGGGTATGGGTACGAGCAGTACTTC. Its protein is CASSSLAGYGYEQYF.

The gene calls are TRBV9 and TRBJ2-5; 9 nucleotides line up with TRBD1. CDR1 is SGDLS, CDR2 YYNGEE, per germline. With 4 bases clipped from V and 3 bases from J, the junction kept 10 bases outside the gene matches. This CDR3 spans 16 amino acids. Here the CDR3 DNA reads TGTGCCAGCAGCTCAACAGGGGGCTATAAGAAAGAGACCCAGTACTTC. This translates into CASSSTGGYKKETQYF. Looking up the rest from reference TRBV9 and TRBJ2-5 gives the full variable domain: DSGVTQTPKHLITATGQRVTLRCSPRSGDLSVYWYQQSLDQGLQFLIQYYNGEERAKGNILERFSAQQFPDLHSELNLSSLELGDSALYFCASSSTGGYKKETQYFGPGTRLLVL.

The chain joins TRBV6-2 or TRBV6-3 to TRBJ2-7; 10 nucleotides agree with TRBD2. Trimming cost V 5 bases and J 4 bases; bases outside gene matches: 5. The V gene's germline CDR1 is MNHEY and CDR2 SVGEGT. This CDR3 contains 14 residues. The chain's CDR3 is CASSETSGPYEQYF. CDR3 nucleotide sequence: TGTGCCAGCAGTGAGACTAGCGGGCCGTACGAGCAGTACTTC.

J is TRBJ2-7 and V is TRBV7-9, with D perhaps TRBD1 or TRBD2 (6 bases each). Deletions cut 4 bases from V and 2 bases from J, with 18 bases between. The CDR3 covers 16 residues. Germline V gene data show CDR1 as SEHNR and CDR2 as FQNEAQ (reference sequence). The DNA of the CDR3 is TGTGCCAGCAGCTCCCAGTTTTGGGGGGCGACCTACGAGCAGTACTTC. Protein product: CASSSQFWGATYEQYF. Filled out from reference TRBV7-9 and TRBJ2-7, the complete variable domain reads DTGVSQNPRHKITKRGQNVTFRCDPISEHNRLYWYRQTLGQGPEFLTYFQNEAQLEKSRLLSDRFSAERPKGSFSTLEIQRTEQGDSAMYLCASSSQFWGATYEQYFGPGTRLTVT.

The V call is TRBV11-2, the J call TRBJ1-4; no definite D call. The V gene lost 1 base and the J gene lost 7 bases, with 1 base spanning the gap. CDR3 length equals 11 residues. Per germline, CDR1 SGHAT and CDR2 FQNNGV. CDR3 in DNA: TGTGCCAGCAGCTTAGGTGAAAAACTGTTTTTT. Protein product: CASSLGEKLFF.

J is TRBJ2-1 and V is TRBV12-3 or TRBV12-4; 11 nucleotides agree with TRBD2. The trim removed 6 bases at V and 10 bases at J, leaving 5 bases unmatched. CDR3 size: 13 residues. The CDR3 spells CASSLLAGAEQFF. The CDR3 coding sequence is TGTGCCAGCAGCTTACTAGCGGGGGCAGAGCAGTTCTTC.

The V gene is TRBV5-6, the J gene TRBJ2-7; D might be TRBD1 or TRBD2, each matching 5 bases. The CDR3 is 15 residues long. Germline V gene sequence: CDR1 SGHDT, CDR2 YYEEEE. Trimming shortened V by 4 bases and J by 2 bases, and 16 bases separated the two germline ends. CDR3 sequence (DNA): TGTGCCAGCAGCCCCGGGACGACAAGAACCTACGAGCAGTACTTC. Protein sequence: CASSPGTTRTYEQYF.